Given below is one T cell receptor (beta chain) in context. Its antigen is not identified. These data are taken from a study of CXCR3-negative and CXCR3-positive naive CD8 T cells. Across the whole study: TRB reads totalled about 140 million, about 1.5 +/- 0.3 million per library.

The germline CDR1 and CDR2 sequences are SGHTA and FQGTGA. CDR3 size: 16 residues. Through 5' RACE with UMI labels, the TRB cDNA libraries were prepared. TCRdb re-called the 5' RACE reads, yielding one record per CDR3 amino acid sequence without DNA. Its clone listing holds about 50,000 distinct CDR3 sequences. Identification of naive CD8+ T cells rested on CD45RO-CCR7+CD27+CD95- status. The study's findings and limits: Relative to CXCR3-negative naive cells, CXCR3-positive naive cells had more hydrophobic TRB CDR3s.

This chain uses TRBV7-3 with TRBJ2-1; TCRdb lists TRBD2, though no DNA is available to test this call. The sequencing input was naive CXCR3+ CD8+ T cells from blood. Described subset: CD45RO-CCR7+CD27+CD95- naive CD8+ T cells expressing CXCR3 (TNR3+). This clonotype was sampled from a human donor in good health. Some clones in this sample may be carry-over from other donors' samples. This CDR3 is CASSRGGQGPYNEQFF.